Listed here are 14 T cell receptor beta chains from one sample, sequenced in a study of memory CD4+ T cells and cytomegalovirus serostatus. Produced via immunoSEQ multiplex PCR; TCRdb's table is partial and in-frame only. The sample lists around 30,000 clones, approximately 72% occurring once. The sort gate was single viable CD3+CD4+CD8-CD45RO+ cells for memory CD4+ T cells. The sample consisted of memory CD4+ T cells from blood. Receptors were obtained from an adult in good health and CMV-seronegative. Some clones in this sample may be carry-over from other donors' samples.

The chain has TRBV27 and TRBJ2-2; 9 nucleotides align to TRBD1. The germline gives CDR1 MNHEY, CDR2 SMNVEV (reference sequence). The CDR3 is 15 residues long. The CDR3: CPFHFPRQGAGELFF. CDR3 DNA: TGTCCGTTCCACTTCCCCCGACAGGGGGCCGGGGAGCTGTTTTTT.

CDR3 sequence (DNA): TGTGCCAGCAGCCAAGGACGTGCGGGGGGTGTAGATACGCAGTATTTT. It specifies CASSQGRAGGVDTQYF. This chain connects TRBV7-2 to TRBJ2-3; 8 nucleotides match TRBD2. The CDR3 runs to 16 residues. V lost 5 bases, J lost 5 bases, and 12 bases stayed unmatched. CDR1 is SGHTA, CDR2 FQGNSA, per germline.

The chain employs TRBV6-1 and TRBJ2-7, with 8 bases that match TRBD1. V lost 7 bases to trimming and J lost 1 base; unmatched junction nucleotides: 9. CDR1 MNHNS and CDR2 SASEGT come from the germline V gene. The CDR3 runs 15 residues. The CDR3 DNA reads as TGTGCCAGCATCCCCGGACAGGGTCGGTCCTACGAGCAGTACTTC. It specifies CASIPGQGRSYEQYF.

This clone was recorded a few times. The chain links TRBV18 to TRBJ1-2; D not resolved. The germline V and J ends were trimmed by 1 base and 10 bases, with 16 bases remaining between them. CDR1 and CDR2 (germline): KGHSH, LQKENI. This CDR3 region has 14 residues. CDR3 loop: CASSPQIPQTDYTF. The CDR3 DNA sequence: TGTGCCAGCTCACCACAGATCCCCCAGACGGACTACACCTTC.

The chain combines TRBV7-9 with TRBJ2-5, with D tentatively TRBD1 (5 bases). The germline gives CDR1 SEHNR, CDR2 FQNEAQ (reference sequence). The CDR3 sequence is 12 residues long. The V and J ends lost 5 bases and 5 bases respectively, with 9 bases between them. The CDR3 nucleotides are TGTGCCAGCAGCCTAGGGGCGGAGACCCAGTACTTC. Translation: CASSLGAETQYF. Using reference TRBV7-9 and TRBJ2-5 for the parts outside the CDR3, the full variable domain is DTGVSQNPRHKITKRGQNVTFRCDPISEHNRLYWYRQTLGQGPEFLTYFQNEAQLEKSRLLSDRFSAERPKGSFSTLEIQRTEQGDSAMYLCASSLGAETQYFGPGTRLLVL.

A few counts support this clone. The chain combines TRBV11-2 with TRBJ1-3; no definite D call. Germline assignment: CDR1 SGHAT and CDR2 FQNNGV. This CDR3 has 16 residues. Trimming stripped 3 bases from V and 0 bases from J, with 12 bases between. The CDR3 sequence: CASSFSWSPSGNTIYF. Here the CDR3 DNA reads TGTGCCAGCAGCTTTTCGTGGTCCCCCTCTGGAAACACCATATATTTT.

This clone is a singleton in its sample. This chain uses TRBV4-2 with TRBJ2-1, with no clear D. The CDR3 runs 15 residues. The V gene lost 0 bases and the J gene lost 9 bases, with 15 bases spanning the gap. The germline CDR1 and CDR2 sequences are LGHNA and YNFKEQ. The CDR3 spells CASSQEWRPESEQFF. CDR3 nucleotides: TGTGCCAGCAGCCAAGAGTGGCGGCCGGAAAGTGAGCAGTTCTTC.

The chain combines TRBV15 with TRBJ2-5; D unresolved. Germline assignment: CDR1 LNHNV and CDR2 YYDKDF (reference sequence). The CDR3 sequence is 14 residues long. Trimming took off 0 bases at V and 3 bases at J, with 8 bases between the two ends. The chain's CDR3 is CATSRDRAKETQYF. CDR3 nucleotide sequence: TGTGCCACCAGCAGAGACCGGGCAAAAGAGACCCAGTACTTC.

The chain uses TRBV2 and TRBJ1-1; the D gene is possibly TRBD1 (6 bases). This CDR3 has 15 residues. CDR1 is SNHLY and CDR2 is FYNNEI in the germline V gene. V shed 1 base and J shed 0 bases, with 9 bases lying between them. CDR3 nucleotide sequence: TGTGCCAGCAGTGAAGGCAACAGGGTGAACACTGAAGCTTTCTTT. It encodes CASSEGNRVNTEAFF.

The chain has TRBV11-2 and TRBJ1-1, with D unresolved. Trimming pared 1 base from V and 5 bases from J, leaving 11 bases between. This CDR3 spans 14 amino acids. The germline V gene encodes CDR1 SGHAT and CDR2 FQNNGV. The CDR3 sequence is CASSLAGGGTEAFF. The DNA for the CDR3 is TGTGCCAGCAGCTTAGCCGGAGGTGGGACTGAAGCTTTCTTT.

CDR3 coding DNA: TGTGCCAGCAGCTTAGATCACTCAGGCCGGGGCGGGGAGCTGTTTTTT. Amino acids: CASSLDHSGRGGELFF. The chain uses TRBV11-2 and TRBJ2-2; a weak D match, TRBD2 (5 bases). Germline V gene data show CDR1 as SGHAT and CDR2 as FQNNGV. This CDR3 contains 16 residues. The V end was cut by 0 bases, the J end by 7 bases, with 15 bases between.

The chain recombines TRBV7-2 with TRBJ2-7; 8 bases match TRBD1. This CDR3 contains 15 residues. CDR1 and CDR2 from the germline V gene are SGHTA and FQGNSA. The J segment lost 5 bases and the V segment lost 5 bases, leaving 11 bases of the junction unmatched. CDR3 residues: CASSRGQGAMNEQYF. The CDR3, as DNA: TGTGCCAGCAGCAGAGGCCAGGGGGCTATGAACGAGCAGTACTTC.

The gene calls are TRBV6-5 and TRBJ1-1, with 9 bases lining up with TRBD1. Germline assignment: CDR1 MNHEY and CDR2 SVGAGI. The CDR3 is 15 amino acids. The trim removed 5 bases at V and 7 bases at J, leaving 11 bases unmatched. Written as DNA, the CDR3 is TGTGCCAGCAGTAAGAGACAGGGGGGCAGGAGTGAAGCTTTCTTT. Translation: CASSKRQGGRSEAFF.

The chain has TRBV5-1 and TRBJ1-1, with 7 positions matching TRBD1. CDR1 is SGHRS and CDR2 is YFSETQ in the germline V gene. The CDR3 has 15 residues. After removal of 3 bases from V and 4 bases from J, the junction contained 9 bases not matched to a gene. The CDR3 DNA sequence: TGCGCCAGCAGCTGGGAGGGGGCGAGGGGCACTGAAGCTTTCTTT. Amino acids: CASSWEGARGTEAFF.